This T cell receptor (beta chain) was captured in a study of T cell responses to AZD1222 COVID-19 vaccine. Overall study findings and caveats: Regions 160-218 and 743-854 held dominance among vaccine-associated CD4 TCRs, which spanned spike. Recipients of AZD1222 seropositive at baseline numbered only five or six. Repertoires were sampled only after the peak T cell response. Females outnumbered males among donors, who were mostly white British; clonal diversity was possibly underestimated.

Comment on this clone: Its antigen remains unidentified.

Trimming took 4 bases from V and 6 from J; bases not matched to a gene: 8. The CDR3 totals 14 residues. Germline V gene sequence: CDR1 SGDLS, CDR2 YYNGEE. Some clones are missing from TCRdb's copy, which holds only in-frame ones; the method was immunoSEQ multiplex PCR. There are some 150,000 clones in the sample, with 2.2% held by the top ten. The sample taken for sequencing was peripheral blood. This sequence joins TRBV9 and TRBJ1-1, with 8 bases aligning to TRBD1. The clonotype was recovered from an adult in good health. Written as DNA, the CDR3 is TGTGCCAGCAGCCCAGGGGGCGAAGTGTCTGAAGCTTTCTTT. Its protein is CASSPGGEVSEAFF.